The TCR beta chain under discussion was sequenced for a study of T cells in Graves' hyperthyroidism and ophthalmopathy. For ophthalmopathy patients, the Clinical Activity Score was at least 3 and the NOSPECS grade at least 4; duration was under 3 months. Clinical symptoms, serum thyroxine and TRAb, thyroid ultrasound and orbital computed tomography were used for the diagnoses. Researchers took RNA transcripts and amplified the TCR beta CDR3 regions from them. The HTBI primer set served for first-round RT-PCR of the TCR CDR3. In TCRdb, the multiplex PCR reads were re-called with MiXCR into one record per CDR3 protein. The profile covers approximately 690,000 distinct CDR3 sequences, with approximately 14% appearing a single time and approximately 12% taken by the ten largest. This CDR3 comprises 13 residues. Looked up from germline, CDR1 is SEHNR and CDR2 is FQNEAQ (reference sequence). With 4 bases clipped from V and 13 bases from J, the junction kept 9 bases outside the gene matches.

The chain uses TRBV7-9 and TRBJ1-4, with 7 bases aligning to TRBD1. Material: blood. The sequence was obtained from a woman aged 45-60 years with Graves' ophthalmopathy. CDR3 coding DNA: TGTGCCAGCAGCTCAAGGCAGGGGGAAGGACTGTTTTTT. It encodes CASSSRQGEGLFF. The complete variable domain, with remaining parts taken from reference TRBV7-9 and TRBJ1-4, reads DTGVSQNPRHKITKRGQNVTFRCDPISEHNRLYWYRQTLGQGPEFLTYFQNEAQLEKSRLLSDRFSAERPKGSFSTLEIQRTEQGDSAMYLCASSSRQGEGLFFGSGTQLSVL.